The 21 T cell receptor beta chains listed next were all sequenced from one sample in a study of control samples from healthy donors and cancer patients. TCRdb's copy holds only in-frame clones and misses some; the assay was immunoSEQ multiplex PCR. The sample yields about 60,000 clones, roughly nine tenths seen once. Sample: PBMCs. These receptors all come from a man aged 40-55 years with colorectal cancer.

This sequence joins TRBV2 and TRBJ2-7, with TRBD1 as a possible D gene (6 bases). The V end was cut by 9 bases, the J end by 2 bases, with 17 bases between. This CDR3 is built from 14 residues. The V gene's germline CDR1 is SNHLY and CDR2 FYNNEI. CDR3 region: CASKDSLNAYEQYF. CDR3 sequence (DNA): TGTGCCAGTAAGGACAGTTTAAACGCCTACGAGCAGTACTTC.

The rearrangement joins TRBV7-9 to TRBJ2-2; 7 bases map to TRBD1. Trimming cost V 3 bases and J 4 bases; bases outside gene matches: 5. The CDR3 loop spans 15 amino acids. CDR1 SEHNR and CDR2 FQNEAQ come from the germline V gene (reference sequence). For the CDR3, the DNA is TGTGCCAGCAGCTTCGACAGGGTATTCACCGGGGAGCTGTTTTTT. This codes for CASSFDRVFTGELFF.

A remark on this clone: Compared with germline, one end of the junction differs, possibly owing to a read error. The chain links TRBV7-2 to TRBJ2-5, with 15 nucleotides matching TRBD2. The CDR3 length is 14 residues. The germline CDR1 and CDR2 sequences are SGHTA and FQGNSA. The CDR3 reads CASSMWTSGGASHF. DNA for the CDR3: TGTGCCAGCAGCATGTGGACTAGCGGGGGGGCCAGTCACTTC.

The chain links TRBV18 to TRBJ2-3; no clear D. Deletions cut 3 bases from V and 4 bases from J, with 8 bases between. Germline V gives CDR1 KGHSH, CDR2 LQKENI. The CDR3 spans 13 residues. CDR3 coding DNA: TGTGCCAGCTCACCCAACGTACCAGATACGCAGTATTTT. Its translation is CASSPNVPDTQYF.

This rearrangement joins TRBV3-1 (or the pseudogene TRBV3-2) to TRBJ1-2; D may be TRBD1 (6 bases). The CDR3 sequence is 12 residues long. The germline V and J ends were trimmed by 3 bases and 9 bases, with 11 bases remaining between them. CDR1 is LGHDT, CDR2 YNNKEL, per germline (reference sequence). The CDR3 reads CASSQSDSSYTF. The CDR3 DNA follows: TGTGCCAGCAGCCAGTCGGACAGTAGCTACACCTTC.

This clone showed up just once. The rearrangement links TRBV3-1 (or the pseudogene TRBV3-2) to TRBJ1-5; tentative D call: TRBD1 (5 bases). The V end lost 6 bases, the J end lost 7 bases, and 19 bases lay between the germline ends. This CDR3 contains 15 residues. The germline V gene encodes CDR1 LGHDT and CDR2 YNNKEL (reference sequence). Here the CDR3 DNA reads TGTGCCAGCAGTCCCGCCGGCAGGGTAAACCAGCCCCAGCATTTT. Translation: CASSPAGRVNQPQHF.

The chain links TRBV11-2 to TRBJ2-7, with 14 bases that match TRBD2. V shed 5 bases, J shed 5 bases, and the junction held 5 bases outside the gene matches. Germline V lookup: CDR1 SGHAT, CDR2 FQNNGV. This CDR3 has 15 residues. The CDR3 nucleotides read TGTGCCAGCAGCGGAGGACTAGCGGGGGGCAACGAGCAGTACTTC. Protein sequence: CASSGGLAGGNEQYF.

The chain is built from TRBV7-3 and TRBJ1-1; D unresolved. V was pared by 5 bases and J by 8 bases, with 12 bases between. CDR1 and CDR2 from the germline V gene are SGHTA and FQGTGA. The CDR3 loop spans 12 amino acids. The CDR3 coding sequence is TGTGCCAGCAGCCCGACCGGGCGGGAAGCTTTCTTT. It encodes CASSPTGREAFF.

The gene calls are TRBV4-2 and TRBJ2-5; maybe TRBD2 (5 bases). Germline values: CDR1 LGHNA, CDR2 YNFKEQ. V was shortened by 5 bases and J by 0 bases, with 13 bases between the two germline ends. The CDR3 is 15 amino acids. For the CDR3, the DNA is TGTGCCAGCAGCGCTTACCGGGAAAACCAAGAGACCCAGTACTTC. Amino acid sequence: CASSAYRENQETQYF.

The chain combines TRBV9 with TRBJ2-2, with TRBD2 matching 12 bases. The CDR3 has 18 residues. CDR1 is SGDLS and CDR2 is YYNGEE in the germline V gene. Unmatched junction bases numbered 7, after V lost 3 bases and J lost 1 base. CDR3 in amino acids: CASSAHLAGGENTGELFF. In DNA, the CDR3 is TGTGCCAGCAGCGCCCACCTAGCGGGGGGGGAGAACACCGGGGAGCTGTTTTTT.

V and J are TRBV19 and TRBJ1-1, with D perhaps TRBD1 (5 bases). Trimming stripped 6 bases from V and 0 bases from J, with 8 bases between. Germline CDR1 is LNHDA and CDR2 is SQIVND (reference sequence). The CDR3 has 13 amino acids. The CDR3 is CASRMTVNTEAFF. As DNA, the CDR3 is TGTGCCAGTAGGATGACAGTGAACACTGAAGCTTTCTTT.

This sequence joins TRBV9 and TRBJ2-2; D is perhaps TRBD2 (6 bases). Germline CDR1 reads SGDLS; CDR2 reads YYNGEE. With 4 bases removed from V and 8 bases from J, the gap between germline ends came to 15 bases. The CDR3 consists of 14 residues. Here the CDR3 reads CASSPRTGRGELFF. Written as DNA, the CDR3 is TGTGCCAGCAGCCCTCGGACGGGGAGGGGGGAGCTGTTTTTT.

This clone was observed a handful of times. This chain connects TRBV27 to TRBJ2-7; TRBD1 agrees at 9 bases. Germline values: CDR1 MNHEY, CDR2 SMNVEV (reference sequence). CDR3 length: 12 residues. Losses at the gene ends were 6 bases for V and 4 bases for J; bases not matched to a gene: 1. The CDR3 DNA sequence: TGTGCCAGCAGCGGGACAGGGTACGAGCAGTACTTC. Encoded protein: CASSGTGYEQYF.

V usage is TRBV5-1 and J usage is TRBJ2-1; D gene unclear. The CDR3 extends over 12 amino acids. Germline lookup yields CDR1 SGHRS and CDR2 YFSETQ. V was cut by 0 bases and J by 9 bases, with 7 bases left in between. CDR3 region: CASSLAFTEQFF. CDR3 nucleotide sequence: TGCGCCAGCAGCTTGGCCTTCACTGAGCAGTTCTTC.

The J gene is TRBJ1-5, the V gene TRBV9; D gene ambiguous. From germline, CDR1 is SGDLS and CDR2 YYNGEE. CDR3 length: 13 residues. Deletions cut 4 bases from V and 4 bases from J, with 9 bases between. For the CDR3, the DNA is TGTGCCAGCAGCAACACCATTAATCAGCCCCAGCATTTT. This sequence encodes CASSNTINQPQHF.

V gene TRBV30 combines with J gene TRBJ2-5, with D possibly being TRBD1 (8 bases). The CDR3 totals 11 residues. The germline V gene encodes CDR1 GTSNPN and CDR2 SVGIG (reference sequence). CDR3 nucleotide sequence: TGTGCGTTACAGGGGGGGGAGACCCAGTACTTC. This sequence encodes CALQGGETQYF.

The chain joins TRBV19 to TRBJ2-5; tentatively, D is TRBD1 or TRBD2 (6 bases each). Germline CDR1 LNHDA, CDR2 SQIVND (reference sequence). CDR3 length equals 15 residues. The V and J ends lost 2 bases and 2 bases respectively, with 12 bases between them. CDR3 in DNA: TGTGCCAGTAGTATATCACGGGGGCCTCAAGAGACCCAGTACTTC. Protein sequence: CASSISRGPQETQYF.

This chain links TRBV5-8 with TRBJ2-5, with 11 bases lining up with TRBD1. The CDR3 has 17 amino acids. V was pared by 5 bases and J by 4 bases, with 13 bases of the junction left unmatched. The germline CDR1 and CDR2 sequences are SGHTS and YDEGEE. DNA for the CDR3: TGTGCCAGCAGAGGGACAGGGGGTAATTTTTTGCGAGAGACCCAGTACTTC. Residues: CASRGTGGNFLRETQYF.

This rearrangement joins TRBV5-5 to TRBJ1-3, with no clear D. Trimming stripped 1 base from V and 0 bases from J, with 14 bases between. This CDR3 region has 17 residues. Germline-derived CDR1 and CDR2 are SGHKS and YYEKEE (reference sequence). The CDR3 region is CASSLYEGWVSGNTIYF. CDR3 in DNA: TGTGCCAGCAGCTTGTACGAGGGCTGGGTCTCTGGAAACACCATATATTTT.

This chain links TRBV7-9 with TRBJ2-1; D is undetermined. Germline CDR1 SEHNR, CDR2 FQNEAQ (reference sequence). Trimming stripped 2 bases from V and 9 bases from J, with 8 bases between. This CDR3 region has 12 residues. The CDR3 protein is CASSLTFGEQFF. CDR3 coding DNA: TGTGCCAGCAGCTTAACATTCGGTGAGCAGTTCTTC.

The gene calls are TRBV7-2 and TRBJ1-3; perhaps TRBD1 as D (6 bases). Germline V gene data show CDR1 as SGHTA and CDR2 as FQGNSA. The CDR3 runs to 17 residues. Trimming took 5 bases from V and 0 from J, leaving 17 bases between them. CDR3 coding DNA: TGTGCCAGCAGCGCAACGGACAGTCTCAACTCTGGAAACACCATATATTTT. Protein product: CASSATDSLNSGNTIYF.